The rows below give T cell receptor beta chains drawn from one sample of a study of T-cell memory formation after mild COVID-19. TCRdb itself ran the 5' RACE reads through MiXCR, one entry per CDR3 protein. The sample lists approximately 45,000 distinct CDR3 sequences; 5.5% to 8.5% were seen once. Sequencing was performed on PBMCs or a T cell subset sorted from them (not recorded which). The source is an adult who had mild COVID-19 (a few samples of this study predate the infection). Cell type and time point are not known. Both conserved end residues are part of each CDR3. Fields, in order: J gene, V gene, CDR3 protein.

>TRBJ2-3|TRBV20-1
CSASAGGRTDTQYF
>TRBJ1-5|TRBV19
CASLGTVGNQPQHF
>TRBJ2-7|TRBV29-1
CSVVGLAGSEQYF
>TRBJ1-1|TRBV3-1
CASSPRAHRAEAFF
>TRBJ2-5|TRBV29-1
CSVALGLKETQYF
>TRBJ1-2|TRBV10-3
CAISDGRYTF
>TRBJ1-6|TRBV10-3
CAISESLGNGNSPLHF
>TRBJ2-7|TRBV11-2
CASSLGGPAYEQYF
>TRBJ2-7|TRBV30
CACASGLPYEQYF
>TRBJ1-5|TRBV18
CASSPLPGTEQHF
>TRBJ2-3|TRBV20-1
CSAQRLFTDTQYF
>TRBJ2-1|TRBV21-1
CASSSFVAEQFF
>TRBJ2-7|TRBV18
CASSKGAGGTYEQYF
>TRBJ1-1|TRBV7-3
CASSSPFPRAGGEWNTEAFF
>TRBJ2-1|TRBV15
CATSRAGVEQFF
>TRBJ2-5|TRBV7-8
CASSPGLVETQYF
>TRBJ2-3|TRBV7-9
CASTWESDTQYF
>TRBJ2-7|TRBV5-6
CASSLDGSGVSWNEQYF
>TRBJ2-7|TRBV7-2
CASSLDPGHSYEQYF
>TRBJ2-1|TRBV7-2
CASSFRGSEQFF
>TRBJ2-1|TRBV5-6
CASSPRRRGEQFF
>TRBJ2-7|TRBV18
CASSPPGQGSYEQYF
>TRBJ1-2|TRBV5-1
CASSLDGTGGLGSYGYTF
>TRBJ1-4|TRBV7-9
CASSLEGGEKLFFF
>TRBJ2-1|TRBV6-6
CASSLIAGGNNEQFF
>TRBJ1-2|TRBV15
CATSRDIFDRGRGVHGYTF
>TRBJ2-7|TRBV5-1
CASSLVGLADEQYF
>TRBJ2-5|TRBV5-1
CASSLFGGAQEETQYF
>TRBJ2-2|TRBV19
CASSIGIFGRDYTGELFF
>TRBJ1-2|TRBV12-3/TRBV12-4
CASSLPGRGYTF
>TRBJ1-1|TRBV7-2
CASSQDGLYVEAFF
>TRBJ2-1|TRBV7-9
CASSPGGLYSYNEQFF
>TRBJ1-4|TRBV24-1
CATSDGTGFATNEKLFF
>TRBJ1-1|TRBV12-3/TRBV12-4
CASSPIGKGRHTEAFF
>TRBJ1-2|TRBV7-2
CASSLGGRNGGHGYTF
>TRBJ2-1|TRBV20-1
CSASQVPTLRSEQFF
>TRBJ2-3|TRBV20-1
CSASVVGTDTQYF
>TRBJ1-5|TRBV30
CAWSVKMSQPQHF
>TRBJ2-1|TRBV7-3
CASSLLLRRSGTSGRRAYNEQFF
>TRBJ2-3|TRBV5-4
CASSPGLPEGRNTQYF
>TRBJ2-3|TRBV7-9
CASTRGADTQYF
>TRBJ1-2|TRBV30
CAWSAGQGASYGYTF
>TRBJ2-5|TRBV10-3
CAIRGTPQETQYF
>TRBJ1-2|TRBV12-3/TRBV12-4
CASSPDRGRPYGYTF
>TRBJ1-2|TRBV5-1
CASSLGDSSNYGYTF
>TRBJ2-5|TRBV10-3
CAISERAEETQYF
>TRBJ1-2|TRBV5-1
CASSNRGLDYGYTF
>TRBJ1-1|TRBV6-6
CASNLDGGGTEAFF
>TRBJ1-1|TRBV3-1
CASSQDLPDTEAFF
>TRBJ2-4|TRBV28
CASSLGGGAKNIQYF
>TRBJ2-3|TRBV5-4
CASSLPNTDTQYF
>TRBJ1-2|TRBV29-1
CSVDRPGSDNYGYTF
>TRBJ2-1|TRBV24-1
CATKNVPPYNEQFF
>TRBJ2-3|TRBV7-9
CASSSDSILADTQYF
>TRBJ1-2|TRBV12-3/TRBV12-4
CASSLKLQGSGGYTF
>TRBJ2-2|TRBV7-8
CASSQAGTSGYTGELFF
>TRBJ2-2|TRBV2
CASSERFRGTGELFF
>TRBJ2-4|TRBV6-2/TRBV6-3
CASSRTGAKNIQYF